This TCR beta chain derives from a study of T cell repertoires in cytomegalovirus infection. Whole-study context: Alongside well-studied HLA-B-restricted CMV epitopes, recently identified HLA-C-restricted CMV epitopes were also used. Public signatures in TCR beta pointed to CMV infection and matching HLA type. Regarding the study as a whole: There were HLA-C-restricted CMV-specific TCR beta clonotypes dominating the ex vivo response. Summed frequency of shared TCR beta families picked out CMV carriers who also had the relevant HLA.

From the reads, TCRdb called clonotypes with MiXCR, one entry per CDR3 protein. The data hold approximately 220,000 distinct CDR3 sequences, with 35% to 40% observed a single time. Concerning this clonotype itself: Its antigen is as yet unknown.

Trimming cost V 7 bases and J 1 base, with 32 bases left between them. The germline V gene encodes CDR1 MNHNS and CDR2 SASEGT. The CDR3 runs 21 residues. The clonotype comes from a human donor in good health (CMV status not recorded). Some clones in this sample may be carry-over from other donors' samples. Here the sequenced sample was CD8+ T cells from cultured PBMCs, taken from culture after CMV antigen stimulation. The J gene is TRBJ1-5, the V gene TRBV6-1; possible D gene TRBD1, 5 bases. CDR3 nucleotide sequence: TGTGCCAGCACGGGGCAGGGTCAGTATGGGCAGGTGAGGCTCAGCAATCAGCCCCAGCATTTT. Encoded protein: CASTGQGQYGQVRLSNQPQHF.